The TCR beta chain under discussion was sequenced for a study of blood T cell repertoires in COVID-19. Seattle's cohort entered during active infection and was followed longitudinally. Using immunoSEQ multiplex PCR, the repertoire was profiled, and TCRdb retains in-frame clones only, with some absent. In the table there are roughly 150,000 clones, around 81% of which are singletons. Germline V lookup: CDR1 LNHDA, CDR2 SQIVND (reference sequence). CDR3 size: 14 residues. V was shortened by 10 bases and J by 6 bases, with 21 bases between the two germline ends. Source material: peripheral blood. This TCR was sampled from a woman at least 80 years old with COVID-19, enrolled during active disease. The J gene is TRBJ1-1, the V gene TRBV19, with D perhaps matching TRBD1 (6 bases). CDR3 loop: CATTLGGAGAEAFF. Written as DNA, the CDR3 is TGTGCCACAACCCTAGGGGGGGCTGGGGCTGAAGCTTTCTTT. Full variable domain (outside the CDR3, taken from reference TRBV19 and TRBJ1-1): DGGITQSPKYLFRKEGQNVTLSCEQNLNHDAMYWYRQDPGQGLRLIYYSQIVNDFQKGDIAEGYSVSREKKESFPLTVTSAQKNPTAFYLCATTLGGAGAEAFFGQGTRLTVV.